Listed here is a single T cell receptor (beta chain). The antigen is undetermined. The data were obtained in a study of cytomegalovirus exposure and HLA in healthy donors. Study overall: In terms of ancestry, the Caucasian-associated cluster contained about four fifths of the approximately 400 genotyped donors.

Study conclusions and caveats: Judged likely to be a sequencing artifact was a cluster of highly shared sequence variants.

Primers included in the PCR were 60 Vbeta and 13 Jbeta primers. Repertoires were generated with immunoSEQ multiplex PCR, while TCRdb's copy carries only in-frame clones and drops some. The table shows around 130,000 clones, with under 90% occurring only once. This TCR came from a woman aged 40 to 55 in good health and CMV-seronegative. Sample: PBMCs.

In DNA, the CDR3 is TGTGCCAGCAGTGACAGGGGGGGACGAGACTATGGCTACACCTTC. Its translation: CASSDRGGRDYGYTF. V gene TRBV28 combines with J gene TRBJ1-2, with TRBD1 matching over 9 bases. The CDR3 contains 15 residues. V was clipped by 5 bases and J by 3 bases; unmatched bases: 7. The germline V gene encodes CDR1 MDHEN and CDR2 SYDVKM.